The following is a T cell receptor beta chain sequence with its context. What it binds is not known. Repertoires were generated with immunoSEQ multiplex PCR, while TCRdb's copy carries only in-frame clones and drops some. This table has 25,000 to 30,000 clones, 85% to 90% appearing once. The sample is drawn from a study of T cells in localized non-small cell lung cancer. Germline CDR1 reads SGDLS; CDR2 reads YYNGEE. Trimming left V 4 bases short and J 0 bases short, with 14 bases between. The CDR3 spans 16 residues. General observations from the study: Higher blood T cell density tracked longer overall survival. There was higher T cell clonality in uninvolved adjacent lung than in tumor, and it was highest there.

This clonotype originated in a female donor older than 55 with stage III squamous cell lung carcinoma. The material was peripheral blood, obtained before any cancer treatment. The V gene is TRBV9, the J gene TRBJ1-3, with D possibly matching TRBD1 (5 bases). CDR3 bases: TGTGCCAGCAGCTCACCTACAGGAGTCTCTGGAAACACCATATATTTT. It translates to CASSSPTGVSGNTIYF.